This TCR beta chain originates from a study of radiation and T cells in renal cell carcinoma. Generated by immunoSEQ multiplex PCR, the TCRdb table keeps only in-frame clones and is missing some. The sample includes 40,000 to 45,000 clones, around four fifths seen only once; the top ten take about 25%. Specified time point: blood 4 weeks post-SBRT, at nephrectomy. Treatment specified: 15 Gy SBRT to primary tumor, nephrectomy 4 weeks later. Nephrectomy followed 15 Gy stereotactic body radiation by 4 weeks. After SBRT, blood was collected at 2 and 4 weeks, plus baseline. The tumor was a clear cell renal cell carcinoma. Germline assignment: CDR1 KGHSH and CDR2 LQKENI. This CDR3 is built from 14 residues. J gave up 5 bases and V 6 bases, and 8 bases lay outside the gene matches.

The sequences come from blood, collected from a patient whose treatment included radiotherapy and nephrectomy. The clonotype comes from a woman in her seventies with renal cell carcinoma. This chain connects TRBV18 to TRBJ2-7; 9 bases are a match to TRBD1. The CDR3 spells CASSRGTGRNEQYF. CDR3 bases: TGTGCCAGCTCCCGAGGGACAGGGAGGAACGAGCAGTACTTC.